This T cell receptor (beta chain) is from a study of T cell responses to AZD1222 COVID-19 vaccine. Study observations and caveats: Repertoires in all cases were sampled only once the peak T cell response had passed. Clonal diversity may have been underestimated in mostly white British donors. Nearly half of spike-specific TCRs reportedly target unmutated variant regions.

Worth noting for this clone: The antigen is not known.

Method: immunoSEQ multiplex PCR; TCRdb's copy keeps in-frame clones and lacks some. The data contain about 93,000 clones, around 85% of them singletons. CDR3 size: 16 residues. V shed 5 bases and J shed 0 bases, with 14 bases lying between them. The V gene's germline CDR1 is MNHEY and CDR2 SMNVEV (reference sequence). This receptor was identified in an adult in good health. The source was peripheral blood, collected on day 0 of AZD1222 vaccination. The genes are TRBV27 and TRBJ1-5, with a possible D match to TRBD1 (5 bases). This chain's CDR3 is CASSETDSDSNQPQHF. The CDR3 DNA reads as TGTGCCAGCAGTGAAACCGACAGCGATAGCAATCAGCCCCAGCATTTT.